This entry lists 12 T cell receptor beta chains sequenced from one sample in a study of beta chain features in type 1 diabetes (dated by TCRdb to about 2018). The receptor library was made with the immunoSEQ multiplex PCR assay. The entire amount of isolated RNA was reverse transcribed using the High Capacity cDNA Reverse Transcription Kit, so the sequenced TCRB transcripts were expressed ones. TCRdb holds this immuneACCESS table with in-frame rearrangements only. Some clones are missing; in checked studies, unresolved V genes explain under half, and the rest has no known cause. This sample lists hundreds of thousands of clones; approximately 28% were detected once. Together, the top ten hold almost 0.065% of the sample. The sequencing input was naive CD4+ T cells from blood. In the paper's terms, the cell subset or site label means: true naive CD4+ T cells. The receptors here all came from a young man in good health.

This clone has more than one count but fewer than ten. The chain employs TRBV4-2 and TRBJ2-5; TRBD1 matches 10 bases. CDR1 and CDR2 (germline): LGHNA, YNFKEQ. The CDR3 extends over 16 amino acids. The junction had 6 bases not matched to a gene; V was cut back by 0 bases and J by 5 bases. The CDR3 spells CASSQDTGTGVETQYF. The CDR3 DNA reads as TGTGCCAGCAGCCAAGACACCGGGACAGGGGTGGAGACCCAGTACTTC.

This chain's CDR3 is CASSAGVLGYTF. CDR3 coding DNA: TGTGCCAGTAGTGCGGGGGTCCTTGGCTACACCTTC. V and J are TRBV19 and TRBJ1-2, with D tentatively TRBD1 (5 bases). The V end lost 5 bases, the J end lost 7 bases, and 11 bases lay between the germline ends. Germline lookup yields CDR1 LNHDA and CDR2 SQIVND (reference sequence). The CDR3 extends over 12 amino acids.

V is TRBV23-1 and J is TRBJ1-2; possible D gene TRBD1, 6 bases. TRBV23-1 is designated an ORF whose function remains uncertain. V dropped 0 bases and J dropped 8 bases, with 13 bases sitting between them. The CDR3 covers 14 residues. The CDR3 reads CASSQSQDSGGYTF. In DNA form, the CDR3 reads TGCGCCAGCAGTCAATCGCAGGACAGCGGAGGCTACACCTTC.

This chain joins TRBV4-1 and TRBJ1-5; D uncertain. The ends were cut back, 5 bases at V and 5 bases at J, with 10 bases in the middle. This CDR3 has 13 residues. Looked up from germline, CDR1 is MGHRA and CDR2 is YSYEKL. CDR3 protein: CASSFAAHQPQHF. In nucleotides, the CDR3 is TGCGCCAGCAGCTTCGCGGCGCATCAGCCCCAGCATTTT.

This clone turned up a few times. The CDR3 protein is CASSQVHAGGNEQFF. Written as DNA, the CDR3 is TGCGCCAGCAGCCAAGTCCATGCAGGGGGCAATGAGCAGTTCTTC. V usage is TRBV4-1 and J usage is TRBJ2-1; the match to TRBD1 covers 7 bases. CDR1 is MGHRA, CDR2 YSYEKL, per germline. The trim removed 1 base at V and 6 bases at J, leaving 6 bases unmatched. This CDR3 comprises 15 residues.

This rearrangement joins TRBV4-1 to TRBJ2-3; 10 bases are a match to TRBD2. The germline V gene encodes CDR1 MGHRA and CDR2 YSYEKL. V lost 6 bases to trimming and J lost 2 bases; unmatched junction nucleotides: 11. There are 17 residues in the CDR3. CDR3 DNA sequence: TGCGCCAGCAGGCTCAGAGGCCTAGCGGGAGACACAGATACGCAGTATTTT. Amino acid sequence: CASRLRGLAGDTDTQYF.

The V call is TRBV30, the J call TRBJ2-7, with 12 bases matching TRBD2. The CDR3 is 14 amino acids. Germline V CDR1 and CDR2: GTSNPN, SVGIG (reference sequence). Trimming took 7 bases from V and 3 from J; bases not matched to a gene: 7. DNA of the CDR3: TGTGCCTCCTCTAGCGGGAGGGCCGTCTACGAGCAGTACTTC. This codes for CASSSGRAVYEQYF.

The V and J genes are TRBV18 and TRBJ1-2; D gene uncertain. Per the germline V gene, CDR1 is KGHSH and CDR2 is LQKENI. The CDR3 runs 14 residues. Trimming took off 3 bases at V and 2 bases at J, with 10 bases between the two ends. CDR3 nucleotides: TGTGCCAGCTCACCGCGGACGGCAAACTATGGCTACACCTTC. Translating gives CASSPRTANYGYTF.

This sequence joins TRBV7-8 and TRBJ2-3; either TRBD1 or TRBD2 may supply D (5 bases each). The CDR3 extends over 20 amino acids. Trimming took off 4 bases at V and 1 base at J, with 27 bases between the two ends. CDR1 is SGHVS and CDR2 is FQNEAQ in the germline V gene. CDR3 residues: CASSSKRLVGDGGGTDTQYF. CDR3 DNA sequence: TGTGCCAGCAGCTCCAAGCGATTAGTGGGGGACGGAGGAGGCACAGATACGCAGTATTTT.

This clone was observed a handful of times. The genes are TRBV29-1 and TRBJ2-7; no reliable D call. Germline assignment: CDR1 SQVTM and CDR2 ANQGSEA. V was clipped by 3 bases and J by 3 bases, with 6 bases between them. The CDR3 has 11 residues. The CDR3 reads CSVEQVYEQYF. CDR3 DNA sequence: TGCAGCGTTGAGCAGGTCTACGAGCAGTACTTC.

This CDR3 reads CSVVTGGSPSSYNEQFF. Written as DNA, the CDR3 is TGCAGCGTTGTGACAGGGGGTTCCCCGAGCTCCTACAATGAGCAGTTCTTC. The chain employs TRBV29-1 and TRBJ2-1; 9 nucleotides align to TRBD1. Per the germline V gene, CDR1 is SQVTM and CDR2 is ANQGSEA. The CDR3 runs to 17 residues. The V and J ends lost 4 bases and 0 bases, in that order; junction bases with no gene match: 10.

In this sample, this clone turned up a few times. The chain carries TRBV14 and TRBJ2-1; TRBD2 aligns across 8 bases. The CDR3 is made up of 16 amino acids. V lost 4 bases and J lost 0; bases outside the gene matches: 5. Germline V lookup: CDR1 SGHDN, CDR2 FVKESK. CDR3 coding DNA: TGTGCCAGCAGCCCTAGCGGGCGTCCCTCCTACAATGAGCAGTTCTTC. It is translated as CASSPSGRPSYNEQFF.